One TCR beta chain is described in this entry. Antigen: not known. Generation of TCR beta libraries employed quantitative 5'-RACE incorporating molecular barcodes. TCRdb re-analysed the 5' RACE reads in MiXCR, keeping a single row per CDR3 protein. Among around 430,000 distinct CDR3 sequences listed, approximately 17% were seen once. These data originate in a study of CD8 T cells in ankylosing spondylitis. Findings of the study overall: A motif of eight highly homologous TCR beta variants was seen as apparently characteristic of ankylosing spondylitis blood. Relatively rare in peripheral blood, disease-linked clones were also CD8+.

The TCR was taken from a male donor with ankylosing spondylitis. The sequencing sample was made of blood, either unsorted or a sorted T cell fraction (not recorded which).

The CDR3 coding sequence is TGCAGTGCTTGGAAAACCGGTAACAGGGAGCAGTTCTTC. Its translation is CSAWKTGNREQFF. The rearrangement uses TRBV20-1 and TRBJ2-1; D may be TRBD1 (5 bases). CDR3 size: 13 residues. The germline V gene encodes CDR1 DFQATT and CDR2 SNEGSKA (reference sequence). V gave up 5 bases and J gave up 10 bases, with 18 bases separating them.